This T cell receptor beta chain was captured by sequencing in a study of CXCR3-negative and CXCR3-positive naive CD8 T cells. Carrying UMI labels, the TRB cDNA libraries were prepared through 5' RACE. TCRdb reprocessed the 5' RACE reads; each CDR3 protein has one entry and no DNA is given. The sample has some 9,100 distinct CDR3 sequences. The length of the CDR3 is 14 residues. CDR1 and CDR2 from the germline V gene are LGHNA and YNFKEQ. Sample: naive CXCR3- CD8+ T cells from blood. Documented subset: CD45RO-CCR7+CD27+CD95- naive CD8+ T cells lacking CXCR3 (TNR3-). This chain uses TRBV4-2 with TRBJ1-1; TCRdb picks TRBD1, but there is no DNA to check that call. The receptor's source is a human donor in good health. Some clones in this sample may be carry-over from other donors' samples. This CDR3 reads CASSQEVPGTEAFF.